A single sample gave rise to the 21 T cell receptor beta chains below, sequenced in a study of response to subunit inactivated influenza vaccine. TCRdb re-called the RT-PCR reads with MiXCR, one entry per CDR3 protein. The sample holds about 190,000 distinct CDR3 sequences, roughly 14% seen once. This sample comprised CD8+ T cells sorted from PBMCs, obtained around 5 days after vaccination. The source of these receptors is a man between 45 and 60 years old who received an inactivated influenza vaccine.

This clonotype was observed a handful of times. CDR3 sequence: CASSQGQEYNSPLHF. The CDR3 DNA is TGCGCCAGCAGCCAAGGACAGGAGTATAATTCACCCCTCCACTTT. The chain joins TRBV4-1 to TRBJ1-6, with D maybe TRBD1 (6 bases). V lost 1 base, J lost 4 bases, and 8 bases lay in between. Germline V gives CDR1 MGHRA, CDR2 YSYEKL. CDR3 size: 15 residues.

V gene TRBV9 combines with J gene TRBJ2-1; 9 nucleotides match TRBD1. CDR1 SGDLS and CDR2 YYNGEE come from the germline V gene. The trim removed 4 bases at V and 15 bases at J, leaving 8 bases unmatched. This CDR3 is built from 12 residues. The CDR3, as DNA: TGTGCCAGCAGCCAAGGACAGGGGAAGGTGTTCTTC. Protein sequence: CASSQGQGKVFF.

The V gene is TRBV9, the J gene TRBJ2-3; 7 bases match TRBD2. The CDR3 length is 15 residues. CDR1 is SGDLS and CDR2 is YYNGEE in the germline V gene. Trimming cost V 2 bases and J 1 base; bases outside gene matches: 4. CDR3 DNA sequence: TGTGCCAGCAGCGTCGGCGGGAGAGGCACAGATACGCAGTATTTT. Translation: CASSVGGRGTDTQYF.

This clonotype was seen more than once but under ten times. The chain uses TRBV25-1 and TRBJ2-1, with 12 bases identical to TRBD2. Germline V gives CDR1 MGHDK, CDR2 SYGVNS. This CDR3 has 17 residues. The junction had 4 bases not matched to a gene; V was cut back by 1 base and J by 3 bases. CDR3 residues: CASSESRTSGNYNEQFF. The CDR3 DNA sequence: TGTGCCAGCAGTGAATCTAGGACTAGCGGGAACTACAATGAGCAGTTCTTC.

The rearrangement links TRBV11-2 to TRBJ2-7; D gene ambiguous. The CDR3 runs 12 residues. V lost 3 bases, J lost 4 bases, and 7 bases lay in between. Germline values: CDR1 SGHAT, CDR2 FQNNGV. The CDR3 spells CASSFRVYEQYF. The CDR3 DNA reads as TGTGCCAGCAGCTTTAGGGTTTACGAGCAGTACTTC.

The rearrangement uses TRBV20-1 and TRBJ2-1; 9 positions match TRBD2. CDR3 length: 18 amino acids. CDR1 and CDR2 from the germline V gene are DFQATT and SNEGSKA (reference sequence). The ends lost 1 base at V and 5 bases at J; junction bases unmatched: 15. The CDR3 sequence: CSARALIKLAGDNNEQFF. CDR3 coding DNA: TGCAGTGCTAGAGCGCTTATTAAATTAGCGGGAGACAACAATGAGCAGTTCTTC.

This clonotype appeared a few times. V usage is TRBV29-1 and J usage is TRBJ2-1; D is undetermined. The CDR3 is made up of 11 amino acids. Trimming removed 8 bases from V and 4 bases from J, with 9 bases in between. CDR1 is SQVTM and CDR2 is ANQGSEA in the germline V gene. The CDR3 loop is CSCTAYNEQFF. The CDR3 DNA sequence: TGCAGCTGTACAGCGTACAATGAGCAGTTCTTC.

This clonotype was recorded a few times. CDR3 protein: CSASSTTQTDTQYF. CDR3 bases: TGCAGTGCTAGCTCTACCACGCAGACAGATACGCAGTATTTT. The chain combines TRBV20-1 with TRBJ2-3; the D is unclear. CDR1 DFQATT and CDR2 SNEGSKA come from the germline V gene (reference sequence). The length of the CDR3 is 14 residues. V lost 3 bases to trimming and J lost 3 bases, with 13 bases between them.

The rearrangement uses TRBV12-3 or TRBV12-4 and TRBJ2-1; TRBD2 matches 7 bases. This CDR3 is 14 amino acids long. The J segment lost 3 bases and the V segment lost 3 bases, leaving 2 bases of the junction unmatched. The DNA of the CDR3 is TGTGCCAGCAGTTTGGGGACTAACTACAATGAGCAGTTCTTC. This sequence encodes CASSLGTNYNEQFF.

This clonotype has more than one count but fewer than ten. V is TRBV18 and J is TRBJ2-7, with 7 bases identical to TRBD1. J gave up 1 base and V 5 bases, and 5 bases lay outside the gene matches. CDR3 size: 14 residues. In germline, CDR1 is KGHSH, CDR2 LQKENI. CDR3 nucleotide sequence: TGTGCCAGCTCAAAACCGGGACAGTCCTACGAGCAGTACTTC. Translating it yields CASSKPGQSYEQYF.

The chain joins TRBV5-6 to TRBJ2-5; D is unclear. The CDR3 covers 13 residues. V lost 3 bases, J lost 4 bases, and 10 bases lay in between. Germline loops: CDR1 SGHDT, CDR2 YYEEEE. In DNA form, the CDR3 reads TGTGCCAGCAGCTCCCTGGACGGAGAGACCCAGTACTTC. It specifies CASSSLDGETQYF.

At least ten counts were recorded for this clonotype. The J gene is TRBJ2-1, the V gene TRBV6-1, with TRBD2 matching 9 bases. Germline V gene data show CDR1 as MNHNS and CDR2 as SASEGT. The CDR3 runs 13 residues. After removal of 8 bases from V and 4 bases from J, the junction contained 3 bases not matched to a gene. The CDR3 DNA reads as TGTGCCAGCGGACTAGCGCCTTACAATGAGCAGTTCTTC. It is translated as CASGLAPYNEQFF.

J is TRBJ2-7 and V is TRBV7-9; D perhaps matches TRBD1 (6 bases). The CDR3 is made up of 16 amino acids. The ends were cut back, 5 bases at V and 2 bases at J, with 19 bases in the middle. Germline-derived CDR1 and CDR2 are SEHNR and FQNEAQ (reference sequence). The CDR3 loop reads CASSPSARQGTYEQYF. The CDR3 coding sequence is TGTGCCAGCAGCCCAAGCGCACGTCAGGGGACCTACGAGCAGTACTTC.

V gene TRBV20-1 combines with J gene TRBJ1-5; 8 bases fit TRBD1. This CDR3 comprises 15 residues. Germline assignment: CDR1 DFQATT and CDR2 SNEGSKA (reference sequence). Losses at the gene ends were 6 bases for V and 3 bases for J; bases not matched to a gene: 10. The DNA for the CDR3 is TGCAGTGCACGGACAGGGAGTCCCTACAATCAGCCCCAGCATTTT. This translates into CSARTGSPYNQPQHF.

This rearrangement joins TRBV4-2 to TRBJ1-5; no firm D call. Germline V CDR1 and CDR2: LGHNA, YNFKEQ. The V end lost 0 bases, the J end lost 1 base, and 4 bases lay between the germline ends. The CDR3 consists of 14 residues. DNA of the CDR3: TGTGCCAGCAGCCAAGACGGAAGCAATCAGCCCCAGCATTTT. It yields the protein CASSQDGSNQPQHF.

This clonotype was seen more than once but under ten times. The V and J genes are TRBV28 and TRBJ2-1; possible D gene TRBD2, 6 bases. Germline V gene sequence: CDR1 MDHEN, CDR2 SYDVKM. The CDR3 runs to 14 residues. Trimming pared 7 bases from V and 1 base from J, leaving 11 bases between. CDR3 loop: CASMAGLSYNEQFF. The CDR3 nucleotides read TGTGCCAGCATGGCGGGATTATCCTACAATGAGCAGTTCTTC.

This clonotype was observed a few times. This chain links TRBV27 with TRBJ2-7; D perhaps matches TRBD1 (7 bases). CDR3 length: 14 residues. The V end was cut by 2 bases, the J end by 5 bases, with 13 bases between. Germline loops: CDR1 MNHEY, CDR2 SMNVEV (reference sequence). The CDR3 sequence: CASSLVGRGDEQYF. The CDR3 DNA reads TGTGCCAGCAGTTTAGTTGGCAGGGGGGACGAGCAGTACTTC.

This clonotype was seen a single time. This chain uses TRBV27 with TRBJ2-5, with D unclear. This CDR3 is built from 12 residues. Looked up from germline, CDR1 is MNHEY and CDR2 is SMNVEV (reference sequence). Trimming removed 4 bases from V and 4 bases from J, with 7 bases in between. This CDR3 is CASSSPGETQYF. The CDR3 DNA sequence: TGTGCCAGCAGTTCCCCAGGAGAGACCCAGTACTTC.

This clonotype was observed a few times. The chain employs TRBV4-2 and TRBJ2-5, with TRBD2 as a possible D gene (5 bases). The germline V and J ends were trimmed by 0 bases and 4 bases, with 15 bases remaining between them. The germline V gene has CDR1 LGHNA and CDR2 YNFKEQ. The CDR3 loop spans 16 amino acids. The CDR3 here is CASSQDLALGGETQYF. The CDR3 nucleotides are TGTGCCAGCAGCCAAGATCTAGCCCTAGGTGGAGAGACCCAGTACTTC.

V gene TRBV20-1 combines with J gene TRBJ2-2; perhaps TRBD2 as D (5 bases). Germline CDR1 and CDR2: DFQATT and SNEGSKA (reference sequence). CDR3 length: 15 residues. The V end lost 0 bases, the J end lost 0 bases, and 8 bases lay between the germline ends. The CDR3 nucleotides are TGCAGTGCTAGAGAGAGGGTATCGAACACCGGGGAGCTGTTTTTT. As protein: CSARERVSNTGELFF.

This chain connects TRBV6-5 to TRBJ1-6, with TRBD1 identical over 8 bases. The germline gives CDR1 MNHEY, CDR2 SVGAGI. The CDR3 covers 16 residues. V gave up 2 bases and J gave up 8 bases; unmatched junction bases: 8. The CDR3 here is CASSYPDRGAYSPLHF. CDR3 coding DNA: TGTGCCAGCAGTTACCCCGACAGGGGTGCTTATTCACCCCTCCACTTT.